This TCR beta chain is drawn from a study of PD-L1 blockade in urothelial cancer. About the study: After treatment start, blood was analyzed at 3 weeks (second dose) and at 6 weeks.

Deletions cut 1 base from V and 5 bases from J, with 12 bases between. The CDR3 has 14 amino acids. Looked up from germline, CDR1 is SGHAT and CDR2 is FQNNGV. The authors spiked synthetic TCR analog templates into each PCR. Assay used: immunoSEQ multiplex PCR; TCRdb lists only in-frame clones, some missing. The sample yields tens of thousands of clones, about 83% seen once. Stated time point: pretreatment peripheral blood. Urothelial carcinoma in patients was locally advanced or metastatic. This receptor was taken from a woman aged 70 to 79 with urothelial cancer. Material: PBMCs, obtained around atezolizumab (anti-PD-L1) treatment. The genes are TRBV11-2 and TRBJ2-7; D perhaps matches TRBD2 (6 bases). The CDR3 spells CASSLAGTGDEQYF. The CDR3 region has the DNA TGTGCCAGCAGCTTAGCTGGGACGGGAGACGAGCAGTACTTC.